The 25 T cell receptor beta chains below come from one sample, sequenced in a study of blood T cell repertoires in COVID-19. TCRdb's copy holds only in-frame clones and misses some; the assay was immunoSEQ multiplex PCR. The sample holds about 51,000 clones, around 84% seen once. Sequenced material: peripheral blood. These receptor sequences come from an older man with active COVID-19.

V gene TRBV9 combines with J gene TRBJ2-1; 9 positions agree with TRBD2. Germline trimming cut 3 bases from V and 7 bases from J; bases unmatched to any gene: 11. This CDR3 region has 16 residues. Germline V gives CDR1 SGDLS, CDR2 YYNGEE. The CDR3 is CASSATSGRLLNEQFF. CDR3 coding DNA: TGTGCCAGCAGCGCAACTAGCGGGCGGCTCTTGAATGAGCAGTTCTTC.

Regarding this clone: This same CDR3 is encoded by further DNA sequences in the sample. The chain recombines TRBV4-1 with TRBJ2-1, with D perhaps TRBD2 (5 bases). The CDR3 contains 15 residues. Germline V gene data show CDR1 as MGHRA and CDR2 as YSYEKL. The V gene lost 1 base and the J gene lost 4 bases, with 11 bases spanning the gap. This CDR3 is CASSQVSGKYNEQFF. The DNA of the CDR3 is TGCGCCAGCAGCCAAGTCAGCGGCAAGTACAATGAGCAGTTCTTC.

This chain uses TRBV4-1 with TRBJ2-7; possible D gene TRBD2, 5 bases. This CDR3 is built from 12 residues. Germline CDR1 and CDR2: MGHRA and YSYEKL. V lost 1 base and J lost 5, with 6 bases in between. In DNA form, the CDR3 reads TGCGCCAGCAGCCAAGCCGGGGACGAGCAGTACTTC. It translates to CASSQAGDEQYF.

The chain is built from TRBV2 and TRBJ2-3; TRBD1 might be the D (7 bases). Germline lookup yields CDR1 SNHLY and CDR2 FYNNEI. The CDR3 runs 18 residues. With 2 bases removed from V and 0 bases from J, the gap between germline ends came to 18 bases. The CDR3 region is CASSERAGGRASTDTQYF. Here the CDR3 DNA reads TGTGCCAGCAGTGAAAGGGCAGGGGGGCGAGCTAGCACAGATACGCAGTATTTT.

Remarks on this clone: Relative to the germline gene, one junction end is altered; a read error may explain this. The DNA of the CDR3 is TGCAGTGCACAGTTGCAAGATACCCAGTACTTC. Amino acid sequence: CSAQLQDTQYF. This sequence joins TRBV20-1 and TRBJ2-5; no firm D call. The CDR3 sequence is 11 residues long. Germline-derived CDR1 and CDR2 are DFQATT and SNEGSKA (reference sequence).

The CDR3 sequence: CASNTGGGSSYEQYF. In DNA, the CDR3 is TGCGCCAGCAACACAGGGGGGGGTTCCTCCTACGAGCAGTACTTC. This chain joins TRBV10-1 and TRBJ2-7; maybe TRBD1 (8 bases). The CDR3 consists of 15 residues. V lost 7 bases and J lost 0, with 16 bases in between. The germline CDR1 and CDR2 sequences are WNHNN and SYGVQD (reference sequence).

The chain employs TRBV3-1 (or the pseudogene TRBV3-2) and TRBJ1-2; D uncertain. The CDR3 has 14 amino acids. Germline V gene data show CDR1 as LGHDT and CDR2 as YNNKEL (reference sequence). Trimming took off 1 base at V and 4 bases at J, with 10 bases between the two ends. The CDR3 loop is CASSQASLAYGYTF. The CDR3, as DNA: TGTGCCAGCAGCCAAGCCTCCCTGGCCTATGGCTACACCTTC.

The CDR3 loop reads CASSLTASTDTQYF. CDR3 DNA sequence: TGTGCCAGCAGCTTGACAGCTAGCACAGATACGCAGTATTTT. The V call is TRBV7-2, the J call TRBJ2-3; a weak D match, TRBD1 (5 bases). CDR3 length equals 14 residues. Germline CDR1 is SGHTA and CDR2 is FQGNSA. V dropped 3 bases and J dropped 0 bases, with 7 bases sitting between them.

The chain couples TRBV28 to TRBJ1-5, with a tentative D call TRBD1 (6 bases). This CDR3 has 16 amino acids. Germline lookup yields CDR1 MDHEN and CDR2 SYDVKM. Trimming shortened V by 5 bases and J by 0 bases, and 14 bases separated the two germline ends. The CDR3, as DNA: TGTGCCAGCAGTCATTACGGGACACATAGCAATCAGCCCCAGCATTTT. It specifies CASSHYGTHSNQPQHF.

The chain joins TRBV28 to TRBJ2-1; TRBD1 agrees at 9 bases. The V gene's germline CDR1 is MDHEN and CDR2 SYDVKM. The CDR3 is 15 residues long. Trimming removed 5 bases from V and 7 bases from J; junction bases left unmatched: 9. CDR3 amino acids: CASSLNRGQLNEQFF. The DNA of the CDR3 is TGTGCCAGCAGTCTTAACAGGGGGCAATTGAATGAGCAGTTCTTC.

Note on this clone: One end of the junction does not line up with germline, which may come from a read error. The chain couples TRBV7-3 to TRBJ2-2; no clear D gene. CDR3 length equals 15 residues. The germline gives CDR1 SGHTA, CDR2 FQGTGA. Here the CDR3 reads CANSPDLSNTGELFF. CDR3 DNA: TGTGCCAACAGCCCCGACTTGAGTAACACCGGGGAGCTGTTTTTT.

This clone was seen only once. J is TRBJ2-5 and V is TRBV9; D call uncertain. The ends were cut back, 4 bases at V and 0 bases at J, with 7 bases in the middle. The CDR3 spans 13 residues. Germline V gene data show CDR1 as SGDLS and CDR2 as YYNGEE. The CDR3 reads CASSTQYQETQYF. CDR3 in DNA: TGTGCCAGCAGCACCCAGTACCAAGAGACCCAGTACTTC. Together with reference TRBV9 and TRBJ2-5, the CDR3 gives the full variable domain: DSGVTQTPKHLITATGQRVTLRCSPRSGDLSVYWYQQSLDQGLQFLIQYYNGEERAKGNILERFSAQQFPDLHSELNLSSLELGDSALYFCASSTQYQETQYFGPGTRLLVL.

This clone was seen a handful of times. The genes are TRBV7-2 and TRBJ1-5; 10 bases align to TRBD1. The CDR3 is 15 residues long. Germline values: CDR1 SGHTA, CDR2 FQGNSA. The V segment lost 5 bases and the J segment 3 bases; nucleotides outside the gene matches: 4. In DNA, the CDR3 is TGTGCCAGCAGCCGGGACAGGGGTGCCAATCAGCCCCAGCATTTT. This sequence encodes CASSRDRGANQPQHF.

The chain combines TRBV28 with TRBJ1-2, with 8 bases aligning to TRBD1. V shed 4 bases, J shed 5 bases, and the junction held 6 bases outside the gene matches. This CDR3 is 14 amino acids long. Germline assignment: CDR1 MDHEN and CDR2 SYDVKM. The CDR3 region is CASSSGQGWYGYTF. The CDR3 coding sequence is TGTGCCAGCAGTTCAGGACAGGGATGGTATGGCTACACCTTC.

The gene calls are TRBV19 and TRBJ2-5; TRBD2 matches 7 bases. The CDR3 is 13 amino acids. V was pared by 3 bases and J by 5 bases, with 3 bases of the junction left unmatched. Germline assignment: CDR1 LNHDA and CDR2 SQIVND (reference sequence). The CDR3 here is CASSIRGSETQYF. In DNA form, the CDR3 reads TGTGCCAGTAGTATTCGCGGGAGTGAGACCCAGTACTTC.

The chain couples TRBV6-6 to TRBJ1-1, with D possibly matching TRBD1 (6 bases). The CDR3 length is 14 residues. The V gene lost 5 bases and the J gene lost 1 base, with 11 bases spanning the gap. The V gene's germline CDR1 is MNHNY and CDR2 SVGAGI (reference sequence). CDR3 DNA sequence: TGTGCCAGCAGTACCCAGGGGACGAACACTGAAGCTTTCTTT. It encodes CASSTQGTNTEAFF.

A note on this clone: A much bigger clone sits one base away, suggesting this may be a read error. The chain links TRBV4-3 to TRBJ2-7; D possibly corresponds to TRBD2 (6 bases). Trimming pared 1 base from V and 0 bases from J, leaving 13 bases between. Germline V gives CDR1 LGHNA, CDR2 YSLEER. This CDR3 comprises 16 residues. CDR3 in DNA: TGCGCCAGCAGCCAAGCGTATAGCGGTGTCTCCTACGAGCAGTACTTC. Protein sequence: CASSQAYSGVSYEQYF.

In nucleotides, the CDR3 is TGTGCCAGCAGCGGGTACAGGGGGGGGAGCGGCACAGATACGCAGTATTTT. It encodes CASSGYRGGSGTDTQYF. The V gene is TRBV9, the J gene TRBJ2-3, with D perhaps TRBD1 (8 bases). There are 17 residues in the CDR3. V lost 3 bases and J 1 base, leaving 18 bases between the germline ends. CDR1 SGDLS and CDR2 YYNGEE come from the germline V gene.

This clone was recorded only once. The CDR3, as DNA: TGTGCCACTACGACAGATAGCACAGATACGCAGTATTTT. This gives the protein CATTTDSTDTQYF. This chain connects TRBV19 to TRBJ2-3, with D possibly TRBD1 on 5 matching bases. This CDR3 is 13 amino acids long. V lost 10 bases and J lost 0, with 11 bases in between. Germline values: CDR1 LNHDA, CDR2 SQIVND (reference sequence).

This clone was recorded only once. The J gene is TRBJ2-5, the V gene TRBV2, with D maybe TRBD2 (5 bases). Per germline, CDR1 SNHLY and CDR2 FYNNEI. The V and J ends lost 9 bases and 4 bases respectively, with 15 bases between them. The CDR3 totals 13 residues. In nucleotides, the CDR3 is TGTGCCAGTGGACCGGAGGCGGGAGAGACCCAGTACTTC. Translated, it gives CASGPEAGETQYF.

This clone was found a few times. This chain uses TRBV7-9 with TRBJ2-2; 9 bases match TRBD2. The trim removed 0 bases at V and 1 base at J, leaving 3 bases unmatched. CDR1 and CDR2 from the germline V gene are SEHNR and FQNEAQ (reference sequence). The CDR3 has 17 residues. Written as DNA, the CDR3 is TGTGCCAGCAGCTTAGCCCGGACTAGCGTGAACACCGGGGAGCTGTTTTTT. Translating it yields CASSLARTSVNTGELFF.

The V call is TRBV9, the J call TRBJ2-3; 13 bases align to TRBD2. V shed 4 bases and J 2 bases; nucleotides not matched to a gene: 4. Germline CDR1 is SGDLS and CDR2 is YYNGEE. The CDR3 is made up of 16 amino acids. DNA of the CDR3: TGTGCCAGCAGCACACTAGCGGGAGGGCCCACAGATACGCAGTATTTT. Amino acids: CASSTLAGGPTDTQYF.

J is TRBJ1-3 and V is TRBV9, with a possible D match to TRBD1 (6 bases). V shed 2 bases and J shed 1 base, with 13 bases lying between them. The CDR3 runs to 16 residues. Germline-derived CDR1 and CDR2 are SGDLS and YYNGEE. CDR3 in DNA: TGTGCCAGCAGCGTGGGGGCGACTGCATCTGGAAACACCATATATTTT. This gives the protein CASSVGATASGNTIYF.

This sequence joins TRBV18 and TRBJ2-7, with 10 bases lining up with TRBD1. Germline lookup yields CDR1 KGHSH and CDR2 LQKENI. The V and J ends lost 3 bases and 5 bases, in that order; junction bases with no gene match: 4. This CDR3 region has 14 residues. This chain's CDR3 is CASSPRTGGNEQYF. CDR3 nucleotides: TGTGCCAGCTCACCGAGGACAGGGGGTAACGAGCAGTACTTC.

This clone was seen more than once but under ten times. The chain is built from TRBV6-2 or TRBV6-3 and TRBJ1-2; 9 bases agree with TRBD1. Trimming at V came to 5 bases and at J to 7 bases, leaving 17 bases not matched to a gene. This CDR3 is 17 amino acids long. Per the germline V gene, CDR1 is MNHEY and CDR2 is SVGEGT. In nucleotides, the CDR3 is TGTGCCAGCAGTACCCGGGACAGGGAACTCCAAATCGCTGGCTACACCTTC. It codes for CASSTRDRELQIAGYTF.